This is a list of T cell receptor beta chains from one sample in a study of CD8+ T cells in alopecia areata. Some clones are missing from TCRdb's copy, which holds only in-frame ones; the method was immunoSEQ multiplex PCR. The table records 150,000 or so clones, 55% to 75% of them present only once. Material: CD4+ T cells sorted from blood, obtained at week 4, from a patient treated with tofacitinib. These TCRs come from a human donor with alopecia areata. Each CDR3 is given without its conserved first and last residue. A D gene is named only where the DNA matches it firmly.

SVGGANQPQH TRBV29-1 . TRBJ1-5
AFTGDSNQPQH TRBV30 TRBD1 TRBJ1-5
ASKGQIMNTEAF TRBV2 . TRBJ1-1
ASSLTSGGADTQY TRBV7-2 TRBD2 TRBJ2-3
ASSQGPPRTENNSPLH TRBV4-3 . TRBJ1-6
AWSVLGDQPQH TRBV30 . TRBJ1-5
AISLRGGGYT TRBV10-3 TRBD1 TRBJ1-2
ASGWVTGWAYEQY TRBV12-5 TRBD1 TRBJ2-7
ASTSQAIGYGYT TRBV9 . TRBJ1-2
ASSRSRGGLLETQY TRBV5-8 TRBD2 TRBJ2-5
ASSLDNYEQY TRBV5-1 . TRBJ2-7
ASSDNGQY TRBV2 . TRBJ2-7
ASCTGQSGNTIY TRBV7-2 . TRBJ1-3
ASSFAGTAF TRBV5-1 . TRBJ1-1
SAAHQGANTEAF TRBV29-1 TRBD1 TRBJ1-1
ASSLESRTEAF TRBV7-9 . TRBJ1-1
ASSLIGRPYEQY TRBV5-1 . TRBJ2-7
SVGTSLETQY TRBV29-1 TRBD2 TRBJ2-5
ASSLVNEQF TRBV25-1 . TRBJ2-1
SVSTGWETQY TRBV29-1 . TRBJ2-5
AWSVSRGLNSPLH TRBV30 . TRBJ1-6
ATSGTGGTETQY TRBV15 TRBD1 TRBJ2-5